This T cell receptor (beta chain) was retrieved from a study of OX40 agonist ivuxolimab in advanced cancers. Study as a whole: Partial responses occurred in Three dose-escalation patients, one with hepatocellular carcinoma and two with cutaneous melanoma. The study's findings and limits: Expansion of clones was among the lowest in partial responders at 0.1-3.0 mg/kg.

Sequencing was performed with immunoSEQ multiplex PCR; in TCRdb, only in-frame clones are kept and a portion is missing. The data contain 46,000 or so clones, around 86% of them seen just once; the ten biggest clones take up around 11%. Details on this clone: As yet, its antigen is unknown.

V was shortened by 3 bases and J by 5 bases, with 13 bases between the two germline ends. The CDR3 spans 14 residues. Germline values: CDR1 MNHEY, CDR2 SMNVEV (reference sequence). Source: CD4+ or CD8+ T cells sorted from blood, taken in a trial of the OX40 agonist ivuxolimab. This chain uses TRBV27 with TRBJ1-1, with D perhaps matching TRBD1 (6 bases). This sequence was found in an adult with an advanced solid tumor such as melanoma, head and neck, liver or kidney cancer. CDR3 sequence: CASSLRGLSTEAFF. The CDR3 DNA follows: TGTGCCAGCAGTTTGCGGGGGCTGTCGACTGAAGCTTTCTTT.